The rows below give T cell receptor beta chains drawn from one sample of a study of human T cells and chemical hapten exposure. TCRdb called the RACE reads again in MiXCR, with one record for every CDR3 protein. The sample contains 42,000 or so distinct CDR3 sequences, around 8.9% of which appear only once. Sequences were derived from whole blood, sampled in connection with sensitization to the hapten diphenylcyclopropenone (DPC). The receptors come from a woman aged 40 to 55 with alopecia areata. Some clones in this sample may be carry-over from other donors' samples. Each CDR3 is given with its conserved first and last residue. The order of the fields is CDR3 protein, CDR3 DNA, J gene, CDR3 length, V gene, clone size, D gene. D genes are given only for firm matches. A clone size is listed for some rows: how often the clone was seen (once, few, many), or a class if it is expanded.

CDR3 protein: CASSSETREKLFF; CDR3 DNA: TGTGCCAGCAGCTCAGAGACACGGGAAAAACTGTTTTTT; J gene: TRBJ1-4; CDR3 length: 13; V gene: TRBV7-2; clone size: many; D gene: -
CDR3 protein: CASSQGVAGGRLVEQFF; CDR3 DNA: TGCGCCAGCAGCCAAGGCGTAGCGGGGGGCCGCTTGGTTGAGCAGTTCTTC; J gene: TRBJ2-1; CDR3 length: 17; V gene: TRBV4-1; clone size: many; D gene: TRBD2
CDR3 protein: CASSPAIGTASTDTQYF; CDR3 DNA: TGTGCCAGCTCACCCGCAATAGGGACAGCTAGCACAGATACGCAGTATTTT; J gene: TRBJ2-3; CDR3 length: 17; V gene: TRBV18; clone size: -; D gene: TRBD1
CDR3 protein: CASSQVLNTGELFF; CDR3 DNA: TGTGCCAGCAGCCAAGTATTAAACACCGGGGAGCTGTTTTTT; J gene: TRBJ2-2; CDR3 length: 14; V gene: TRBV4-2; clone size: -; D gene: -
CDR3 protein: CSASQGTGSNSPLHF; CDR3 DNA: TGCAGTGCTTCCCAGGGGACAGGGAGCAATTCACCCCTCCACTTT; J gene: TRBJ1-6; CDR3 length: 15; V gene: TRBV20-1; clone size: -; D gene: TRBD1
CDR3 protein: CAITSRDAVNEQYF; CDR3 DNA: TGTGCCATCACCTCCCGGGACGCAGTCAACGAGCAGTACTTC; J gene: TRBJ2-7; CDR3 length: 14; V gene: TRBV6-1; clone size: -; D gene: -
CDR3 protein: CAISFSGGSYEQYF; CDR3 DNA: TGTGCCATCAGTTTCTCGGGAGGCTCCTACGAGCAGTACTTC; J gene: TRBJ2-7; CDR3 length: 14; V gene: TRBV10-3; clone size: many; D gene: TRBD2
CDR3 protein: CASGTYTDTQYF; CDR3 DNA: TGTGCCAGCGGGACGTACACAGATACGCAGTATTTT; J gene: TRBJ2-3; CDR3 length: 12; V gene: TRBV7-2; clone size: -; D gene: -
CDR3 protein: CSATQGEESPLHF; CDR3 DNA: TGCAGTGCTACGCAGGGTGAGGAATCACCCCTCCACTTT; J gene: TRBJ1-6; CDR3 length: 13; V gene: TRBV20-1; clone size: many; D gene: -
CDR3 protein: CSAVTDTSTREQYF; CDR3 DNA: TGCAGTGCTGTCACCGATACCTCTACGCGGGAGCAGTACTTC; J gene: TRBJ2-7; CDR3 length: 14; V gene: TRBV20-1; clone size: many; D gene: -
CDR3 protein: CASSEKDRSNQPQHF; CDR3 DNA: TGTGCCAGCAGTGAAAAGGACAGGAGCAATCAGCCCCAGCATTTT; J gene: TRBJ1-5; CDR3 length: 15; V gene: TRBV6-1; clone size: many; D gene: TRBD1
CDR3 protein: CASSLGAATDTQYF; CDR3 DNA: TGTGCCAGCAGCTTAGGGGCGGCCACAGATACGCAGTATTTT; J gene: TRBJ2-3; CDR3 length: 14; V gene: TRBV11-3; clone size: many; D gene: -
CDR3 protein: CAIRGQANSPLHF; CDR3 DNA: TGTGCCATCAGGGGGCAGGCGAATTCACCCCTCCACTTT; J gene: TRBJ1-6; CDR3 length: 13; V gene: TRBV10-3; clone size: few; D gene: -
CDR3 protein: CASSRENYGYTF; CDR3 DNA: TGTGCCAGCAGCCGAGAGAACTATGGCTACACCTTC; J gene: TRBJ1-2; CDR3 length: 12; V gene: TRBV5-5; clone size: few; D gene: -
CDR3 protein: CASSPSGSGTGELFF; CDR3 DNA: TGTGCCAGCAGCCCTAGCGGGTCAGGCACCGGGGAGCTGTTTTTT; J gene: TRBJ2-2; CDR3 length: 15; V gene: TRBV7-8; clone size: once; D gene: TRBD2
CDR3 protein: CASKDGTGDTGELFF; CDR3 DNA: TGTGCCAGTAAGGACGGGACAGGCGACACCGGGGAGCTGTTTTTT; J gene: TRBJ2-2; CDR3 length: 15; V gene: TRBV19; clone size: few; D gene: TRBD1
CDR3 protein: CASRQGNTGELFF; CDR3 DNA: TGTGCCAGCAGACAGGGGAACACCGGGGAGCTGTTTTTT; J gene: TRBJ2-2; CDR3 length: 13; V gene: TRBV6-5; clone size: many; D gene: -
CDR3 protein: CSASPAYPNSPLHF; CDR3 DNA: TGCAGTGCTAGTCCCGCGTACCCGAATTCACCCCTCCACTTT; J gene: TRBJ1-6; CDR3 length: 14; V gene: TRBV20-1; clone size: -; D gene: -
CDR3 protein: CAWSVGTGDTEAFF; CDR3 DNA: TGTGCCTGGAGTGTAGGGACAGGGGACACTGAAGCTTTCTTT; J gene: TRBJ1-1; CDR3 length: 14; V gene: TRBV30; clone size: -; D gene: TRBD1
CDR3 protein: CASSLWSDTQYF; CDR3 DNA: TGTGCCAGCAGTTTATGGTCAGATACGCAGTATTTT; J gene: TRBJ2-3; CDR3 length: 12; V gene: TRBV12-3/TRBV12-4; clone size: many; D gene: -
CDR3 protein: CASSLDRGQTYEQYF; CDR3 DNA: TGTGCCAGCAGCTTAGATAGGGGACAGACATACGAGCAGTACTTC; J gene: TRBJ2-7; CDR3 length: 15; V gene: TRBV7-9; clone size: -; D gene: TRBD1
CDR3 protein: CASSLDSAPSYVLAGQETQYF; CDR3 DNA: TGTGCCAGCAGCTTAGATTCAGCCCCGAGCTACGTCCTAGCGGGACAAGAGACCCAGTACTTC; J gene: TRBJ2-5; CDR3 length: 21; V gene: TRBV7-9; clone size: many; D gene: TRBD2
CDR3 protein: CASSFSRASTGELFF; CDR3 DNA: TGTGCCAGCAGTTTCTCCAGGGCGAGCACCGGGGAGCTGTTTTTT; J gene: TRBJ2-2; CDR3 length: 15; V gene: TRBV28; clone size: -; D gene: -